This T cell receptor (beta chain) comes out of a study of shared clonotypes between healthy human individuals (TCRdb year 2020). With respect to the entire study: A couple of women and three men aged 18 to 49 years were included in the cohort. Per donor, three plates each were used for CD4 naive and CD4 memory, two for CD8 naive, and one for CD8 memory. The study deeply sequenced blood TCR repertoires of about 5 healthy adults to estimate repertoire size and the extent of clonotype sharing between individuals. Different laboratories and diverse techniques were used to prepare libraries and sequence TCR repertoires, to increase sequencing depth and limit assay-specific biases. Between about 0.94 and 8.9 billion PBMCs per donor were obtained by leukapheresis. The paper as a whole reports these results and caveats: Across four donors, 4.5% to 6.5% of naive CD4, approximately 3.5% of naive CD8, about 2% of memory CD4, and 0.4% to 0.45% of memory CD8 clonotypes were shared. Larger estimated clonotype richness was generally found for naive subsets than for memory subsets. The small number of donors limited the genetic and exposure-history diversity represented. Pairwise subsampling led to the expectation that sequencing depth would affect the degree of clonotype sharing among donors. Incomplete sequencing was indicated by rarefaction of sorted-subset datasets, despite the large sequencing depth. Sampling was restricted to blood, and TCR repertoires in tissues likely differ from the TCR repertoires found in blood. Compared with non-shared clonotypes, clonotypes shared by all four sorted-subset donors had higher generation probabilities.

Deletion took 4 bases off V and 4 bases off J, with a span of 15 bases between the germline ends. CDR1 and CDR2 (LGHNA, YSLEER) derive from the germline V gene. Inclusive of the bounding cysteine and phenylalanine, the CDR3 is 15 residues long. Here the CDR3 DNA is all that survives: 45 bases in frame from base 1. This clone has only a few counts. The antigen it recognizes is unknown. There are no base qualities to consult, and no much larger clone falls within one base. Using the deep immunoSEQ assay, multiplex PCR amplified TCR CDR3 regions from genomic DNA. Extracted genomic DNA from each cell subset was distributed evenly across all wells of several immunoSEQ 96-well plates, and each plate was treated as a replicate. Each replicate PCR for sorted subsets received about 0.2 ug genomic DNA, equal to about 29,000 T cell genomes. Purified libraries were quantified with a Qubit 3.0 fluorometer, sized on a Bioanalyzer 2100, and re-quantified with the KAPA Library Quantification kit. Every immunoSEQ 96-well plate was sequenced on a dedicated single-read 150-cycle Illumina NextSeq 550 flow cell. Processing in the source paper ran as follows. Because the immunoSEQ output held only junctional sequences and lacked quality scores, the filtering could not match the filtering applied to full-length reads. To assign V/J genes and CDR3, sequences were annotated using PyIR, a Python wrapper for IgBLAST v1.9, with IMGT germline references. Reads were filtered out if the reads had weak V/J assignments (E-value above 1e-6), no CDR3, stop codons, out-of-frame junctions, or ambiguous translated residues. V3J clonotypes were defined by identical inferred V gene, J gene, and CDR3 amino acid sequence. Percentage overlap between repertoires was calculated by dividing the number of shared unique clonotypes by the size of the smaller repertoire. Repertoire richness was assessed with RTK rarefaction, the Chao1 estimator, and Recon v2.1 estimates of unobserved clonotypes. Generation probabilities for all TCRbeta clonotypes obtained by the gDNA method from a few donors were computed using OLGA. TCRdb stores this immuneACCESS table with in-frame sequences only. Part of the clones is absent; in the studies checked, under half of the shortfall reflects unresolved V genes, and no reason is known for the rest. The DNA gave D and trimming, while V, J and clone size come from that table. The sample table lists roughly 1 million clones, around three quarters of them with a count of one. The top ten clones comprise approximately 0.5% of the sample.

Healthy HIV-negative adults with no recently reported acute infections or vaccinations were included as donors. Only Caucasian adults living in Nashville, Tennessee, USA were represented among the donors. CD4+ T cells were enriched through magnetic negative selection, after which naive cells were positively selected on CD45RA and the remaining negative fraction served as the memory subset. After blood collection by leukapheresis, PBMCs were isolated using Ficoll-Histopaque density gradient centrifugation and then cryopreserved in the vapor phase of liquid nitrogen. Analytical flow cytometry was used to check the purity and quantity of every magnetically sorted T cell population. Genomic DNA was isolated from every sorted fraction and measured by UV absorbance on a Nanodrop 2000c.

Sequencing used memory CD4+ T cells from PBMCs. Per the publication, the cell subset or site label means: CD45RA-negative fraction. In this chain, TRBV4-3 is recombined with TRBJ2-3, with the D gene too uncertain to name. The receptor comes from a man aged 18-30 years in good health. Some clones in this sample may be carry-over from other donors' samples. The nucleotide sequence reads TGCGCCAGCAGCCCCCAAAACGGAGCCCCAGATACGCAGTATTTT. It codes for CASSPQNGAPDTQYF.